The T cell receptor (beta chain) under discussion was sequenced for a study of blood T cell repertoires in COVID-19. The protocol was immunoSEQ multiplex PCR, while the TCRdb copy is restricted to in-frame clones and leaves out a portion. The sample shows 200,000 to 300,000 clones, approximately 90% of them seen only once. Participants were aged about 18 to 95 years, lived in under 25 US areas, and enrolled virtually. The length of the CDR3 is 12 residues. Germline CDR1 SGHTA, CDR2 FQGNSA. V lost 3 bases and J 8 bases, leaving 10 bases between the germline ends. The table lists this clone with many counts.

The sample comprised PBMCs or T cells enriched from blood (not recorded which). The receptor was isolated from a man between 40 and 49 years old who had recovered from COVID-19. The chain employs TRBV7-2 and TRBJ1-2; D is ambiguous. This CDR3 reads CASSFVSRGYTF. CDR3 coding DNA: TGTGCCAGCAGCTTTGTATCGCGCGGCTACACCTTC.